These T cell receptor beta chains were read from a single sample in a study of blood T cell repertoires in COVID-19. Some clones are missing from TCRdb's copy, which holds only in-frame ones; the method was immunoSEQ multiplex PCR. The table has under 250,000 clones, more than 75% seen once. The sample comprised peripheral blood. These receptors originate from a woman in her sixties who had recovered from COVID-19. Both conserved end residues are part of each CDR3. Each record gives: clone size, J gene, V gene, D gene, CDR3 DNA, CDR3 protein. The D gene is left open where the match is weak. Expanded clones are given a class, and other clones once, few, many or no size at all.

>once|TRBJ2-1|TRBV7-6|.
TGTGCCAGCGCGCCCGGTGAGCAGTTCTTC
CASAPGEQFF
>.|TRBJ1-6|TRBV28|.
TGTGCCAGCAACTTAGCCGGGGTTAATTCACCCCTCCACTTT
CASNLAGVNSPLHF
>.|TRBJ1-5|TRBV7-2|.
TGTGCCAGCAGCCCCCGAGCAGGGTCGGGGGTTAGCAATCAGCCCCAGCATTTT
CASSPRAGSGVSNQPQHF
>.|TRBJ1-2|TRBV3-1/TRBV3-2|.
TGTGCCAGCAGCCAAGGACAGTATGGCTACACCTTC
CASSQGQYGYTF
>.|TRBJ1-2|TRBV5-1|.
TGCGCCAGCAGCTACGACAGTAGTCACTATGGCTACACCTTC
CASSYDSSHYGYTF
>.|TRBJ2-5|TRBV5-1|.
TGCGCCAGCAGCCCCCGGGGGGCCGGGGAGACCCAGTACTTC
CASSPRGAGETQYF
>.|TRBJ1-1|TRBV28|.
TGTGCCAGCAGTTTAACTCGACAGAACACTGAAGCTTTCTTT
CASSLTRQNTEAFF
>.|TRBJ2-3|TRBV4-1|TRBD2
TGCGCCAGCAGCCAAGAGTCGACTAGCGGGGGGGCAGATACGCAGTATTTT
CASSQESTSGGADTQYF
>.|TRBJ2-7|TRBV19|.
TGTGCCAGTAGTATAAGGACAGCTTACGAGCAGTACTTC
CASSIRTAYEQYF
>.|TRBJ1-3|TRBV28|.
TGTGCCAGCAGTTTAAGACAGTGGTTCTCTAAAAACACCATATATTTT
CASSLRQWFSKNTIYF
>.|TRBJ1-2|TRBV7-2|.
TGTGCCAGCAGCTTAGGGTCAGGGGCTTATGGCTACACCTTC
CASSLGSGAYGYTF
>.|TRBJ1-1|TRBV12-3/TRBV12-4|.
TGTGCCAGCAGTTTCAGAAGGGGGATTGAAGCTTTCTTT
CASSFRRGIEAFF
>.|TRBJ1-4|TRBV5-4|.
TGTGCCAGCAGCTTGCAGCAGGGGTGGGATGAAAAACTGTTTTTT
CASSLQQGWDEKLFF
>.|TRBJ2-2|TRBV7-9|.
TGTGCCAGCAGCTTAGTGCGGAGCGGGGAGCTGTTTTTT
CASSLVRSGELFF
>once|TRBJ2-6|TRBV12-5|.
TGTGCTAGTGGTCGGGGGTCTGGGGCCAACGTCCTGACTTTC
CASGRGSGANVLTF
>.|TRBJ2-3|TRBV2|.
TGTGCCAGCAGTGCCCGCCTCAACTCCGATACGCAGTATTTT
CASSARLNSDTQYF
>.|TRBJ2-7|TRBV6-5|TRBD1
TGTGCCAGCAGTTACGGGACAGGGGAAACCGAGCAGTACTTC
CASSYGTGETEQYF
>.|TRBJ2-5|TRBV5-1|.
TGCGCCAGCAGCTTCGGACTTCGGCCGCAAGAGACCCAGTACTTC
CASSFGLRPQETQYF
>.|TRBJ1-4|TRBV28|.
TGTGCCAGCAGTTTTATTGGCACCTTTAATGAAAAACTGTTTTTT
CASSFIGTFNEKLFF
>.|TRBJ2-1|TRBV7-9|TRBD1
TGTGCCAGCAGCTTAGGACAGGGCGGCTTCTTC
CASSLGQGGFF
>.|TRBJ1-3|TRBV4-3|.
TGCGCCAGCAGCCAAAAGTGGGGGGGCAGCTTAAACACCATATATTTT
CASSQKWGGSLNTIYF
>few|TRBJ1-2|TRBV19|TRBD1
TGTGCCAGTACCAAAGACCAGGGGGCTAACTATGGCTACACCTTC
CASTKDQGANYGYTF
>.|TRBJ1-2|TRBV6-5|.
TGTGCCAGCAAGGTCGGGGGGCCCCATCCTGGCTACACCTTC
CASKVGGPHPGYTF